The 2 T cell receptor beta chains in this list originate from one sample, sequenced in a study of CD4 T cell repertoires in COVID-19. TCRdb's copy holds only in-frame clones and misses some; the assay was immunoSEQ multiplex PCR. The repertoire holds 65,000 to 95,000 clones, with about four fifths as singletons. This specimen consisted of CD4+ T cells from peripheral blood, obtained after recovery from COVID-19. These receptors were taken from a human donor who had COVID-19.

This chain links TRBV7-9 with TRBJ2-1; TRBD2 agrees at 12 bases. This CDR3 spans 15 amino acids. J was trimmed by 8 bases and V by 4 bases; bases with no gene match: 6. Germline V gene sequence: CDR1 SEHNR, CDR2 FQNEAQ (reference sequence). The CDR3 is CASSSTSGSIYEQFF. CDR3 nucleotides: TGTGCCAGCAGCTCGACTAGCGGGAGTATCTATGAGCAGTTCTTC. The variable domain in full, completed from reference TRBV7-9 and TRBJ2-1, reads DTGVSQNPRHKITKRGQNVTFRCDPISEHNRLYWYRQTLGQGPEFLTYFQNEAQLEKSRLLSDRFSAERPKGSFSTLEIQRTEQGDSAMYLCASSSTSGSIYEQFFGPGTRLTVL.

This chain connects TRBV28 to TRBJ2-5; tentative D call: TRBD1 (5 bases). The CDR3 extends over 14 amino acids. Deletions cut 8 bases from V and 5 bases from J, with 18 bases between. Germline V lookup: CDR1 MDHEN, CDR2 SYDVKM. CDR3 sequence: CASSRGAVEETQYF. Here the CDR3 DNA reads TGTGCCAGCTCCCGTGGGGCGGTGGAGGAGACCCAGTACTTC.